The source of this TCR beta chain is a study of cytomegalovirus exposure and HLA in healthy donors. Overall study findings and caveats: The study designated fewer than 200 TCR beta chains cytomegalovirus-associated. CMV serostatus was the sole immune exposure information available. In an earlier analysis, most TCR beta V segments were productive about 87% or about 30% of the time.

The CDR3 contains 12 residues. The germline CDR1 and CDR2 sequences are LGHNA and YSLEER. The V gene lost 1 base and the J gene lost 7 bases, with 7 bases spanning the gap. Remarks on this clone: The target antigen is unknown.

The PCR used 60 Vbeta and 13 Jbeta primers. Data came from immunoSEQ multiplex PCR; TCRdb stores just in-frame clones and leaves some out. Of some 190,000 clones detected, 70% to 90% appear once; the ten largest clones hold 1.5% to 2%. The sequencing sample was made of PBMCs. This TCR was recovered from a woman under 30 in good health and CMV-seronegative. This chain joins TRBV4-3 and TRBJ1-2; D may be TRBD1 (5 bases). The CDR3 DNA follows: TGCGCCAGCAGCCAAGTGGGGGGTGGCTACACCTTC. Its protein is CASSQVGGGYTF.